Sequencing of this T cell receptor (beta chain) was carried out in a study of radiation and T cells in renal cell carcinoma. Treatment of the sample: 15 Gy SBRT to primary tumor, nephrectomy 4 weeks later. Per germline, CDR1 MGHRA and CDR2 YSYEKL. The CDR3 totals 14 residues. V was clipped by 2 bases and J by 0 bases, with 7 bases between them. TCRdb's copy holds only in-frame clones and misses some; the assay was immunoSEQ multiplex PCR. Of about 18,000 clones listed, about 56% are singletons. The source material was tumor tissue, sampled from a patient whose treatment included radiotherapy and nephrectomy. This TCR derives from a man aged 45-65 years with renal cell carcinoma. J is TRBJ1-1 and V is TRBV4-1; D gene ambiguous. CDR3 residues: CASSQRSMNTEAFF. In DNA form, the CDR3 reads TGCGCCAGCAGCCAAAGGTCCATGAACACTGAAGCTTTCTTT.